The 26 T cell receptor beta chains reported below all come from one sample, sequenced in a study of cytotoxic CD8 clonotypes in ibrutinib-treated CLL. TCRdb's copy holds only in-frame clones and misses some; the assay was immunoSEQ multiplex PCR. Here the sample spans 160,000 or so clones, roughly four fifths being singletons. This specimen was PBMCs, taken after 12 months of ibrutinib treatment. Source of these receptors: a human donor with chronic lymphocytic leukemia.

V is TRBV2 and J is TRBJ1-1; D ambiguous. Trimming took 6 bases from V and 2 from J, leaving 10 bases between them. Germline CDR1 SNHLY, CDR2 FYNNEI. The CDR3 runs to 13 residues. CDR3 coding DNA: TGTGCCAGCAGGGATGACTATAACACTGAAGCTTTCTTT. Its translation: CASRDDYNTEAFF.

The chain is built from TRBV9 and TRBJ2-7; D is unresolved. CDR1 SGDLS and CDR2 YYNGEE come from the germline V gene. The CDR3 runs 13 residues. V lost 4 bases and J 3 bases, leaving 11 bases between the germline ends. The CDR3 spells CASSPSMVYEQYF. CDR3 coding DNA: TGTGCCAGCAGCCCGAGCATGGTCTACGAGCAGTACTTC.

V and J are TRBV7-2 and TRBJ1-3; TRBD1 might be the D (6 bases). V was trimmed by 5 bases and J by 5 bases, leaving 19 bases between them. CDR3 length: 16 amino acids. Per germline, CDR1 SGHTA and CDR2 FQGNSA. The CDR3 nucleotides read TGTGCCAGCAGCCACGGGCCCACAGGGTTGAGAAACACCATATATTTT. It yields the protein CASSHGPTGLRNTIYF.

V gene TRBV28 combines with J gene TRBJ2-5, with D perhaps matching TRBD1 (5 bases). Looked up from germline, CDR1 is MDHEN and CDR2 is SYDVKM. This CDR3 comprises 13 residues. Between the trimmed V and J ends, which lost 2 bases and 5 bases, there was a span of 9 bases. CDR3 coding DNA: TGTGCCAGCAGTTTACCAGGGTTTGAGACCCAGTACTTC. Encoded protein: CASSLPGFETQYF.

The chain recombines TRBV6-1 with TRBJ2-2; D uncertain. CDR3 length: 11 amino acids. V was shortened by 5 bases and J by 10 bases, with 8 bases between the two germline ends. CDR1 and CDR2 (germline): MNHNS, SASEGT. The CDR3 loop reads CASSPLVELFF. CDR3 DNA: TGTGCCAGCAGTCCCTTAGTGGAGCTGTTTTTT.

This chain links TRBV28 with TRBJ1-6, with TRBD1 matching 8 bases. The germline V gene has CDR1 MDHEN and CDR2 SYDVKM. V lost 4 bases, J lost 5 bases, and 10 bases stayed unmatched. CDR3 length: 17 residues. The CDR3 loop reads CASSSELYRGNNSPLHF. The CDR3, as DNA: TGTGCCAGCAGTTCCGAACTGTACAGGGGGAATAATTCACCCCTCCACTTT.

V and J are TRBV6-5 and TRBJ1-2; D is uncertain. The ends were cut back, 6 bases at V and 1 base at J, with 12 bases in the middle. CDR3 length: 14 residues. Germline V CDR1 and CDR2: MNHEY, SVGAGI. The CDR3 nucleotides read TGTGCCAGCAGGGGTCTTCAGATTAACTATGGCTACACCTTC. This encodes CASRGLQINYGYTF.

J is TRBJ2-3 and V is TRBV13; 9 bases are a match to TRBD2. CDR1 is PRHDT and CDR2 is FYEKMQ in the germline V gene (reference sequence). CDR3 length equals 17 residues. Unmatched junction bases numbered 7, after V lost 1 base and J lost 2 bases. The CDR3 DNA follows: TGTGCCAGCAGCTTAGCCCGGGCGGGAGGGAACACAGATACGCAGTATTTT. This codes for CASSLARAGGNTDTQYF.

This rearrangement joins TRBV7-9 to TRBJ1-4; 8 bases align to TRBD1. Germline assignment: CDR1 SEHNR and CDR2 FQNEAQ (reference sequence). With V trimmed by 5 bases and J by 4 bases, 6 bases remained unmatched. This CDR3 spans 15 amino acids. The CDR3 bases are TGTGCCAGCAGCCCAGGGGACAGGAATAATGAAAAACTGTTTTTT. Its protein is CASSPGDRNNEKLFF.

The chain employs TRBV10-3 and TRBJ1-1; D ambiguous. V shed 4 bases and J shed 1 base, with 7 bases lying between them. The CDR3 is 13 residues long. Germline V gives CDR1 ENHRY, CDR2 SYGVKD. The CDR3 protein is CAISAVGNTEAFF. The CDR3 DNA is TGTGCCATCAGTGCGGTAGGGAACACTGAAGCTTTCTTT.

The chain employs TRBV29-1 and TRBJ1-6; weak D call: TRBD1 (6 bases). This CDR3 has 13 amino acids. Trimming took 4 bases from V and 7 from J, leaving 11 bases between them. Germline V gene data show CDR1 as SQVTM and CDR2 as ANQGSEA. This CDR3 is CSVGQANNSPLHF. Written as DNA, the CDR3 is TGCAGCGTTGGACAGGCCAACAATTCACCCCTCCACTTT.

The V call is TRBV5-1, the J call TRBJ1-2; no firm D call. Germline V gene data show CDR1 as SGHRS and CDR2 as YFSETQ. The CDR3 has 13 amino acids. V was trimmed by 0 bases and J by 8 bases, leaving 11 bases between them. CDR3 sequence: CASSLEGARGYTF. The CDR3 DNA is TGCGCCAGCAGCTTGGAGGGCGCGAGGGGCTACACCTTC.

This clone was counted only a few times. The chain joins TRBV11-3 to TRBJ2-5; D gene uncertain. CDR3 size: 16 residues. Germline loops: CDR1 SGHNT, CDR2 YENEEA. Trimming removed 1 base from V and 5 bases from J, with 17 bases in between. The chain's CDR3 is CASSLGVGGAEETQYF. In DNA form, the CDR3 reads TGTGCCAGCAGCTTAGGTGTAGGTGGTGCGGAGGAGACCCAGTACTTC.

This chain links TRBV7-2 with TRBJ1-6; D ambiguous. The CDR3 length is 11 residues. The germline V and J ends were trimmed by 1 base and 10 bases, with 2 bases remaining between them. The germline gives CDR1 SGHTA, CDR2 FQGNSA. The CDR3 DNA reads TGTGCCAGCAGCTTAGGATCACCCCTCCACTTT. Residues: CASSLGSPLHF.

The chain combines TRBV28 with TRBJ2-1; 11 bases are a match to TRBD2. Germline CDR1 is MDHEN and CDR2 is SYDVKM. The CDR3 length is 14 residues. J lost 10 bases, V lost 6 bases, and 8 bases had no gene match. CDR3 sequence: CASSRPTSGKEQFF. CDR3 DNA: TGTGCCAGCAGCCGGCCGACTAGCGGGAAGGAGCAGTTCTTC.

The gene calls are TRBV5-1 and TRBJ2-5; 7 bases are shared with TRBD2. The CDR3 has 16 residues. The germline gives CDR1 SGHRS, CDR2 YFSETQ. The V and J ends lost 3 bases and 4 bases, in that order; junction bases with no gene match: 12. CDR3 in DNA: TGCGCCAGCAGCTGGGGGGGAAATCACCCCGGAGAGACCCAGTACTTC. Translating gives CASSWGGNHPGETQYF.

The table lists this clone with many counts. The chain is built from TRBV28 and TRBJ1-2; TRBD1 matches 12 bases. The germline V gene has CDR1 MDHEN and CDR2 SYDVKM. The CDR3 covers 15 residues. V lost 7 bases to trimming and J lost 8 bases; unmatched junction nucleotides: 11. CDR3 region: CASMFPGQGAGGYTF. The CDR3 DNA is TGTGCCAGCATGTTTCCGGGACAGGGGGCAGGAGGCTACACCTTC.

The gene calls are TRBV7-2 and TRBJ2-7; tentatively, D is TRBD2 (7 bases). Germline V CDR1 and CDR2: SGHTA, FQGNSA. V was pared by 2 bases and J by 3 bases, with 26 bases between. The CDR3 spans 19 residues. This chain's CDR3 is CASSLSSGGYPFGGYEQYF. DNA of the CDR3: TGTGCCAGCAGCTTAAGTTCGGGGGGCTACCCTTTCGGCGGCTACGAGCAGTACTTC.

The V call is TRBV6-6, the J call TRBJ1-5, with a possible D match to TRBD1 (5 bases). Trimming cost V 2 bases and J 2 bases, with 10 bases left between them. Germline CDR1 and CDR2: MNHNY and SVGAGI (reference sequence). The CDR3 loop spans 15 amino acids. CDR3 nucleotide sequence: TGTGCCAGCAGTTACGTGGGGCAAGGCAATCAGCCCCAGCATTTT. Its protein product is CASSYVGQGNQPQHF.

The chain has TRBV28 and TRBJ1-2; D remains unclear. Trimming took off 6 bases at V and 2 bases at J, with 4 bases between the two ends. The CDR3 is made up of 11 amino acids. Germline V gene sequence: CDR1 MDHEN, CDR2 SYDVKM. The CDR3 DNA sequence: TGTGCCAGCAGGGGGAACTATGGCTACACCTTC. Translation gives CASRGNYGYTF.

The chain is built from TRBV7-9 and TRBJ2-2, with TRBD1 as a possible D gene (5 bases). CDR1 and CDR2 from the germline V gene are SEHNR and FQNEAQ (reference sequence). The CDR3 contains 16 residues. Trimming removed 1 base from V and 4 bases from J, with 13 bases in between. CDR3 loop: CASSLVSRVGTGELFF. In DNA form, the CDR3 reads TGTGCCAGCAGCTTAGTGTCCAGGGTGGGCACCGGGGAGCTGTTTTTT.

This clone was seen only once. The chain has TRBV6-5 and TRBJ1-2, with a weak D call TRBD1 (5 bases). Germline CDR1 reads MNHEY; CDR2 reads SVGAGI. The CDR3 contains 14 residues. V was shortened by 2 bases and J by 8 bases, with 15 bases between the two germline ends. This CDR3 is CASSYVSGEYGYTF. CDR3 bases: TGTGCCAGCAGTTACGTATCGGGGGAATACGGCTACACCTTC.

This clone was detected once. CDR3 loop: CASSLTIGTDYEQYF. The CDR3 DNA follows: TGTGCCAGCAGCTTAACGATCGGGACAGACTACGAGCAGTACTTC. The rearrangement links TRBV7-3 to TRBJ2-7; TRBD1 matches at 7 bases. In germline, CDR1 is SGHTA, CDR2 FQGTGA. There are 15 residues in the CDR3. The J segment lost 3 bases and the V segment lost 0 bases, leaving 5 bases of the junction unmatched.

CDR3 nucleotides: TGTGCCAGCAGTACTACAGGGGGCCGCGAGACCCAGTACTTC. This encodes CASSTTGGRETQYF. The chain joins TRBV5-4 to TRBJ2-5; 9 bases agree with TRBD1. Germline V CDR1 and CDR2: SGHNT, YYREEE (reference sequence). Trimming at V came to 5 bases and at J to 5 bases, leaving 7 bases not matched to a gene. The CDR3 runs 14 residues.

V gene TRBV19 combines with J gene TRBJ2-2; no definite D call. Germline V gene lookup returns CDR1 LNHDA and CDR2 SQIVND (reference sequence). Trimming pared 0 bases from V and 6 bases from J, leaving 14 bases between. The CDR3 is made up of 16 amino acids. CDR3 sequence: CASSIDPDEVAGELFF. CDR3 DNA: TGTGCCAGTAGTATAGATCCCGACGAGGTGGCCGGGGAGCTGTTTTTT.

The V call is TRBV7-9, the J call TRBJ1-1; D not certain. Germline V gene sequence: CDR1 SEHNR, CDR2 FQNEAQ (reference sequence). CDR3 size: 13 residues. Trimming removed 1 base at V and 5 bases at J, with 8 bases between. CDR3 in amino acids: CASSLESVTEAFF. The CDR3 DNA reads as TGTGCCAGCAGCTTAGAGAGCGTGACTGAAGCTTTCTTT.